The 27 T cell receptor beta chains below all came from one sample that was sequenced in a study of siplizumab effects on memory and regulatory T cells (dated by TCRdb to about 2019). To prepare the library, the immunoSEQ multiplex PCR assay was applied. Not all clones reach the TCRdb copy of this immuneACCESS table, which keeps in-frame sequences only. Checked studies attribute under half of the gap to unresolved V genes and leave the rest unexplained. This sample lists under 100,000 clones; approximately 86% were detected once. The top ten clones comprise around 1.4% of the sample. Sequenced sample: Tregs sorted from blood. Receptors originate from a human donor in good health.

The chain combines TRBV6-1 with TRBJ2-1; 14 bases match TRBD2. The V gene end was trimmed by 2 bases and the J gene end by 9 bases; junction bases not matched to a gene: 12. The CDR3 has 18 residues. Germline V gene data show CDR1 as MNHNS and CDR2 as SASEGT. CDR3 loop: CASSEWAVRTSGGSEQFF. For the CDR3, the DNA is TGTGCCAGCAGTGAATGGGCCGTACGGACTAGCGGGGGGAGTGAGCAGTTCTTC.

The chain links TRBV7-3 to TRBJ2-1, with a weak D call TRBD2 (6 bases). Trimming pared 4 bases from V and 1 base from J, leaving 11 bases between. Germline CDR1 SGHTA, CDR2 FQGTGA. The CDR3 covers 15 residues. CDR3 protein: CASSSMAGSYNEQFF. The CDR3 bases are TGTGCCAGCAGCTCCATGGCGGGATCCTACAATGAGCAGTTCTTC.

The gene calls are TRBV18 and TRBJ1-5; D is unresolved. Germline CDR1 KGHSH, CDR2 LQKENI. The CDR3 extends over 17 amino acids. The V end was cut by 2 bases, the J end by 4 bases, with 18 bases between. This CDR3 reads CASSPSGPPVRNQPQHF. DNA for the CDR3: TGTGCCAGCTCACCATCTGGACCCCCGGTGAGGAATCAGCCCCAGCATTTT. Using reference TRBV18 and TRBJ1-5 for the parts outside the CDR3, the full variable domain is NAGVMQNPRHLVRRRGQEARLRCSPMKGHSHVYWYRQLPEEGLKFMVYLQKENIIDESGMPKERFSAEFPKEGPSILRIQQVVRGDSAAYFCASSPSGPPVRNQPQHFGDGTRLSIL.

As DNA, the CDR3 is TGTGCCAGCAGCCCTCGAGCGGGGGGGCCGAATGAGCAGTTCTTC. The encoded protein is CASSPRAGGPNEQFF. The J gene is TRBJ2-1, the V gene TRBV9; 10 bases fit TRBD2. Germline trimming cut 4 bases from V and 7 bases from J; bases unmatched to any gene: 8. The CDR3 is 15 residues long. Germline-derived CDR1 and CDR2 are SGDLS and YYNGEE. Drawing the rest from reference TRBV9 and TRBJ2-1, the complete variable domain is DSGVTQTPKHLITATGQRVTLRCSPRSGDLSVYWYQQSLDQGLQFLIQYYNGEERAKGNILERFSAQQFPDLHSELNLSSLELGDSALYFCASSPRAGGPNEQFFGPGTRLTVL.

This clone was seen once. The CDR3 reads CASSLLGGNTEAFF. CDR3 DNA: TGTGCCAGCAGCTTATTAGGGGGGAACACTGAAGCTTTCTTT. This chain connects TRBV7-3 to TRBJ1-1, with a tentative D call TRBD1 (6 bases). The V end was cut by 2 bases, the J end by 1 base, with 8 bases between. CDR1 and CDR2 from the germline V gene are SGHTA and FQGTGA. The CDR3 sequence is 14 residues long.

V and J are TRBV7-2 and TRBJ2-7; D not resolved. V shed 5 bases and J shed 2 bases, with 7 bases lying between them. The CDR3 sequence is 12 residues long. CDR1 and CDR2 (germline): SGHTA, FQGNSA. In nucleotides, the CDR3 is TGTGCCAGCAGCCCGAACACCTACGAGCAGTACTTC. This codes for CASSPNTYEQYF.

This clone was seen only once. The CDR3 DNA reads as TGTGCCAGCAGTCAAGGACGGGCCTATGGCTACACCTTC. This encodes CASSQGRAYGYTF. The chain is built from TRBV6-5 and TRBJ1-2, with D unclear. Germline assignment: CDR1 MNHEY and CDR2 SVGAGI. Trimming took 5 bases from V and 4 from J, leaving 11 bases between them. The CDR3 consists of 13 residues.

The rearrangement joins TRBV29-1 to TRBJ1-4; 7 nucleotides align to TRBD1. The CDR3 is 13 amino acids. V lost 4 bases and J lost 8; bases outside the gene matches: 7. Germline lookup yields CDR1 SQVTM and CDR2 ANQGSEA. The CDR3 DNA is TGCAGCGTTGGTCAAGGGGGCCGGGAAAAACTGTTTTTT. This sequence encodes CSVGQGGREKLFF.

The gene calls are TRBV4-1 and TRBJ2-5; TRBD2 aligns across 10 bases. The CDR3 runs 15 residues. CDR1 is MGHRA, CDR2 YSYEKL, per germline. Germline trimming cut 4 bases from V and 5 bases from J; bases unmatched to any gene: 7. CDR3 sequence: CASSPRAGGLETQYF. DNA for the CDR3: TGCGCCAGCAGCCCCCGAGCGGGGGGGCTTGAGACCCAGTACTTC.

This chain links TRBV29-1 with TRBJ1-1; no definite D call. The CDR3 covers 11 residues. Germline CDR1 reads SQVTM; CDR2 reads ANQGSEA. V lost 7 bases to trimming and J lost 1 base, with 7 bases between them. CDR3 nucleotide sequence: TGCAGCGAGAGAGCGAACACTGAAGCTTTCTTT. Protein: CSERANTEAFF.

The chain is built from TRBV28 and TRBJ1-5; D is possibly TRBD1 (6 bases). Trimming removed 6 bases at V and 4 bases at J, with 10 bases between. The CDR3 contains 13 residues. Germline V CDR1 and CDR2: MDHEN, SYDVKM. The CDR3: CASRQGWNQPQHF. The CDR3, as DNA: TGTGCCAGCAGACAGGGATGGAATCAGCCCCAGCATTTT.

The chain combines TRBV7-2 with TRBJ2-3; D possibly uses TRBD1 or TRBD2 (5 bases each). V lost 1 base, J lost 2 bases, and 10 bases lay in between. Germline CDR1 is SGHTA and CDR2 is FQGNSA. The length of the CDR3 is 15 residues. The CDR3 region has the DNA TGTGCCAGCAGCTTAGGGTGGGGGACCACAGATACGCAGTATTTT. Translating gives CASSLGWGTTDTQYF.

In its sample, this clone was seen a few times. The V call is TRBV19, the J call TRBJ1-5; the D is unclear. The germline V and J ends were trimmed by 7 bases and 6 bases, with 10 bases remaining between them. Germline CDR1 and CDR2: LNHDA and SQIVND (reference sequence). There are 12 residues in the CDR3. The chain's CDR3 is CASTFLGQPQHF. The DNA of the CDR3 is TGTGCCAGTACTTTCCTCGGTCAGCCCCAGCATTTT.

The chain uses TRBV6-5 and TRBJ1-2; weak D call: TRBD1 (5 bases). Trimming removed 6 bases from V and 2 bases from J, with 10 bases in between. CDR1 is MNHEY and CDR2 is SVGAGI in the germline V gene. CDR3 length: 13 residues. In nucleotides, the CDR3 is TGTGCCAGCAGAAGCGACAGAAACTATGGCTACACCTTC. It yields the protein CASRSDRNYGYTF.

This clone has only one observation. V gene TRBV7-2 combines with J gene TRBJ2-5; D perhaps matches TRBD2 (6 bases). The V end lost 5 bases, the J end lost 10 bases, and 14 bases lay between the germline ends. In germline, CDR1 is SGHTA, CDR2 FQGNSA. The CDR3 consists of 12 residues. CDR3 amino acids: CASSPQDGGQYF. Written as DNA, the CDR3 is TGTGCCAGCAGCCCCCAGGACGGGGGCCAGTACTTC.

This clone appeared once. The chain couples TRBV11-2 to TRBJ1-3; D is perhaps TRBD1 (5 bases). Trimming removed 3 bases at V and 0 bases at J, with 12 bases between. Per the germline V gene, CDR1 is SGHAT and CDR2 is FQNNGV. CDR3 size: 16 residues. CDR3 residues: CASSFTSGSSGNTIYF. CDR3 in DNA: TGTGCCAGCAGCTTCACCTCAGGGAGCTCTGGAAACACCATATATTTT.

A single count supports this clone. This chain links TRBV7-9 with TRBJ1-6, with D unresolved. Trimming cost V 0 bases and J 8 bases, with 11 bases left between them. There are 15 residues in the CDR3. Germline-derived CDR1 and CDR2 are SEHNR and FQNEAQ (reference sequence). CDR3: CASSLALRVDSPLHF. In nucleotides, the CDR3 is TGTGCCAGCAGCTTAGCGCTCCGGGTAGATTCACCCCTCCACTTT. The full variable domain, with the rest looked up from reference TRBV7-9 and TRBJ1-6, is DTGVSQNPRHKITKRGQNVTFRCDPISEHNRLYWYRQTLGQGPEFLTYFQNEAQLEKSRLLSDRFSAERPKGSFSTLEIQRTEQGDSAMYLCASSLALRVDSPLHFGNGTRLTVT.

CDR3 region: CASSLTPLNTEAFF. In DNA, the CDR3 is TGTGCCAGCAGCTTAACGCCCCTGAACACTGAAGCTTTCTTT. This chain uses TRBV7-9 with TRBJ1-1; D ambiguous. CDR1 is SEHNR, CDR2 FQNEAQ, per germline (reference sequence). This CDR3 comprises 14 residues. V was shortened by 2 bases and J by 0 bases, with 7 bases between the two germline ends.

The count of this clone is one. The chain is built from TRBV5-1 and TRBJ2-1; 7 bases agree with TRBD2. The V gene end was trimmed by 0 bases and the J gene end by 6 bases; junction bases not matched to a gene: 6. CDR3 length equals 15 residues. Per the germline V gene, CDR1 is SGHRS and CDR2 is YFSETQ. CDR3 bases: TGCGCCAGCAGCTTGGGTGTGACTAGCTCCAATGAGCAGTTCTTC. Residues: CASSLGVTSSNEQFF. Drawing the rest from reference TRBV5-1 and TRBJ2-1, the complete variable domain is KAGVTQTPRYLIKTRGQQVTLSCSPISGHRSVSWYQQTPGQGLQFLFEYFSETQRNKGNFPGRFSGRQFSNSRSEMNVSTLELGDSALYLCASSLGVTSSNEQFFGPGTRLTVL.

This clone was seen a single time. The chain carries TRBV6-6 and TRBJ2-1; 9 nucleotides line up with TRBD1. The J segment lost 4 bases and the V segment lost 5 bases, leaving 9 bases of the junction unmatched. Germline CDR1 reads MNHNY; CDR2 reads SVGAGI (reference sequence). The CDR3 has 16 residues. CDR3 protein: CASSPSGTGNYNEQFF. DNA of the CDR3: TGTGCCAGCAGTCCTTCAGGGACAGGGAATTACAATGAGCAGTTCTTC.

By proportion, this clone is medium-sized. The chain combines TRBV2 with TRBJ2-5; D is perhaps TRBD1 or TRBD2 (7 bases each). Germline CDR1 reads SNHLY; CDR2 reads FYNNEI. CDR3 length: 15 amino acids. Between the trimmed V and J ends, which lost 7 bases and 6 bases, there was a span of 21 bases. Here the CDR3 DNA reads TGTGCCAGCACCTTAGACAGGGAGGGTGAACAGACCCAGTACTTC. This codes for CASTLDREGEQTQYF.

The chain links TRBV19 to TRBJ2-1; D not certain. With 7 bases removed from V and 4 bases from J, the gap between germline ends came to 20 bases. The CDR3 is 16 residues long. Looked up from germline, CDR1 is LNHDA and CDR2 is SQIVND (reference sequence). The CDR3 sequence: CASTPSGSSPYNEQFF. The CDR3 bases are TGTGCCAGTACCCCGTCGGGTTCCTCGCCTTACAATGAGCAGTTCTTC. The whole variable domain, filled in from reference TRBV19 and TRBJ2-1, reads DGGITQSPKYLFRKEGQNVTLSCEQNLNHDAMYWYRQDPGQGLRLIYYSQIVNDFQKGDIAEGYSVSREKKESFPLTVTSAQKNPTAFYLCASTPSGSSPYNEQFFGPGTRLTVL.

This chain joins TRBV6-5 and TRBJ2-7; D is unclear. The germline V gene has CDR1 MNHEY and CDR2 SVGAGI. Trimming removed 7 bases at V and 6 bases at J, with 13 bases between. This CDR3 contains 12 residues. The chain's CDR3 is CASKAEVGEQYF. CDR3 nucleotides: TGTGCCAGCAAGGCCGAGGTTGGCGAGCAGTACTTC.

The V call is TRBV5-4, the J call TRBJ1-2; TRBD1 is a possible D gene (6 bases). Deletions cut 1 base from V and 8 bases from J, with 12 bases between. The CDR3 extends over 13 amino acids. CDR1 is SGHNT and CDR2 is YYREEE in the germline V gene (reference sequence). The CDR3 loop is CASSLYTGLGYTF. The CDR3 DNA is TGTGCCAGCAGCTTGTATACAGGGTTGGGCTACACCTTC.

The chain is built from TRBV5-8 and TRBJ2-1; TRBD2 agrees at 7 bases. This CDR3 is built from 15 residues. Germline CDR1 and CDR2: SGHTS and YDEGEE. Trimming at V came to 4 bases and at J to 4 bases, leaving 8 bases not matched to a gene. The CDR3 DNA reads as TGTGCCAGCAGCCTGGAAGGGACTAAGTACAATGAGCAGTTCTTC. Protein sequence: CASSLEGTKYNEQFF. The whole variable domain, remainder taken from reference TRBV5-8 and TRBJ2-1, is EAGVTQSPTHLIKTRGQQATLRCSPISGHTSVYWYQQALGLGLQFLLWYDEGEERNRGNFPPRFSGRQFPNYSSELNVNALELEDSALYLCASSLEGTKYNEQFFGPGTRLTVL.

About this clone itself: The sample holds other DNA sequences that translate to the same CDR3. V gene TRBV5-6 combines with J gene TRBJ1-1; no firm D call. From germline, CDR1 is SGHDT and CDR2 YYEEEE. With 5 bases removed from V and 11 bases from J, the gap between germline ends came to 25 bases. The CDR3 runs to 15 residues. In DNA, the CDR3 is TGTGCCAGCAGTCATACCCACGGACGAGCCGTCGGGGCTTTCTTT. The encoded protein is CASSHTHGRAVGAFF.

V usage is TRBV19 and J usage is TRBJ1-1; D is unresolved. Germline CDR1 and CDR2: LNHDA and SQIVND (reference sequence). V lost 7 bases and J lost 4, with 7 bases in between. This CDR3 has 11 amino acids. The CDR3 DNA is TGTGCCAGTATATGGGCCACTGAAGCTTTCTTT. Amino acids: CASIWATEAFF.